Presented here are 4 T cell receptor beta chains from one specimen sequenced in a study of shared T cell receptors in the human thymus. Profiled with immunoSEQ multiplex PCR; TCRdb holds only in-frame clones, not every one. In the table there are about 730,000 clones, roughly 88% of which are singletons. The sample was also linked to a second study, of human thymus T cells.

Sequenced material: thymocytes. The receptors here all came from a girl under three years old with a congenital heart defect.

The gene calls are TRBV5-1 and TRBJ1-4; possible D gene TRBD1, 6 bases. Germline assignment: CDR1 SGHRS and CDR2 YFSETQ. There are 15 residues in the CDR3. With 4 bases removed from V and 4 bases from J, the gap between germline ends came to 14 bases. In DNA form, the CDR3 reads TGCGCCAGCAGCGAAGGCAGGGGAAATAATGAAAAACTGTTTTTT. It specifies CASSEGRGNNEKLFF.

J is TRBJ2-5 and V is TRBV6-1; D is perhaps TRBD2 (7 bases). CDR3 length: 14 residues. In germline, CDR1 is MNHNS, CDR2 SASEGT. With 7 bases removed from V and 4 bases from J, the gap between germline ends came to 16 bases. CDR3 coding DNA: TGTGCCAGCATCAAAGGGGGGGTCCGAGAGACCCAGTACTTC. As protein: CASIKGGVRETQYF.

This clone came up a few times. The chain joins TRBV7-6 to TRBJ2-1, with TRBD1 matching over 8 bases. CDR3 length equals 18 residues. Losses at the gene ends were 2 bases for V and 4 bases for J; bases not matched to a gene: 13. Looked up from germline, CDR1 is SGHVS and CDR2 is FNYEAQ. The DNA for the CDR3 is TGTGCCAGCAGCTTAAGGAAGGCAGGGGGCCCGAGTTACAATGAGCAGTTCTTC. Translation: CASSLRKAGGPSYNEQFF.

This clone was observed a few times. The J gene is TRBJ1-2, the V gene TRBV5-4; 8 bases match TRBD1. The CDR3 length is 13 residues. With V trimmed by 4 bases and J by 3 bases, 2 bases remained unmatched. In germline, CDR1 is SGHNT, CDR2 YYREEE (reference sequence). The CDR3 nucleotides are TGTGCCAGCAGCACGGACAGGGACTATGGCTACACCTTC. The encoded protein is CASSTDRDYGYTF.